Listed here are 3 T cell receptor beta chains from one sample, sequenced in a study of identifying expanded T cells in peripheral blood. Data came from immunoSEQ multiplex PCR; TCRdb stores just in-frame clones and leaves some out. The sample shows some 78,000 clones, approximately 84% of them seen only once. Input material: blood. The source is a person aged 18 to 69 in good health.

The chain's CDR3 is CASSEPHSSGANVLTF. The CDR3 DNA is TGTGCCAGCAGCGAGCCCCACAGCTCTGGGGCCAACGTCCTGACTTTC. The genes are TRBV9 and TRBJ2-6; D gene ambiguous. CDR3 length: 16 residues. Trimming took 3 bases from V and 0 from J, leaving 10 bases between them. The germline V gene has CDR1 SGDLS and CDR2 YYNGEE.

The chain combines TRBV6-5 with TRBJ1-2; TRBD1 matches at 9 bases. Germline CDR1 reads MNHEY; CDR2 reads SVGAGI. The CDR3 consists of 15 residues. The V segment lost 0 bases and the J segment 2 bases; nucleotides outside the gene matches: 1. For the CDR3, the DNA is TGTGCCAGCAGTTACTCCGGGACAGGGAACTATGGCTACACCTTC. It codes for CASSYSGTGNYGYTF.

This clone is a singleton in its sample. V and J are TRBV2 and TRBJ1-5; D remains ambiguous. The CDR3 totals 14 residues. V was trimmed by 2 bases and J by 3 bases, leaving 8 bases between them. The germline V gene encodes CDR1 SNHLY and CDR2 FYNNEI. The DNA for the CDR3 is TGTGCCAGCAGTGAATCAAACCTCAATCAGCCCCAGCATTTT. It specifies CASSESNLNQPQHF.